The present entry profiles one T cell receptor (beta chain) with its context. At one boundary the junction diverges from the germline segment, which might be a read error. The sample comes from a study of blood T cell repertoires in COVID-19. Study-level information: Samples of COVID-19 (acute and convalescent) were obtained from the United States, Italy and Spain. The cDNA or gDNA used as material had been derived from T cells, B-cell-depleted T cells, or PBMCs.

The authors' processing: Researchers report that nucleated cell counts were estimated from reference gene primer amplification. Data came from immunoSEQ multiplex PCR; TCRdb stores just in-frame clones and leaves some out. V and J calls and clone size come straight from that table; D and trimming were deduced from the DNA. This sample has 35,000 to 50,000 clones; 82% occur once, and the top ten carry about 4.2%. The CDR3 consists of 11 residues. Germline V gene lookup returns CDR1 SGHVS and CDR2 FQNEAQ. V and J are TRBV7-8 and TRBJ2-7, with D perhaps TRBD1 (6 bases). Sequenced sample: peripheral blood. The source is a woman in her 70s with acute or convalescent COVID-19. CDR3 sequence (DNA): TGTGCCAGCAGCCCTGGGCCGGGACACCACTTC. Protein sequence: CASSPGPGHHF.